This passage covers 9 T cell receptor beta chains from one sample sequenced in a study of CD8+ T cells in alopecia areata. The authors extracted RNA and reverse transcribed it into cDNA as the sequencing template. The method was immunoSEQ multiplex PCR; TCRdb's version includes in-frame clones alone and lacks a portion of them. The table has some 180,000 clones, about 51% seen once; the top ten hold 10%. Stated treatment: oral pan-JAK inhibitor, 5-10 mg twice daily. The material sequenced was CD8+ T cells sorted from blood, taken at week 52, from a patient treated with tofacitinib. These TCRs come from a human donor with alopecia areata.

The V and J genes are TRBV9 and TRBJ1-1; D uncertain. Trimming pared 0 bases from V and 1 base from J, leaving 13 bases between. This CDR3 is built from 16 residues. Per the germline V gene, CDR1 is SGDLS and CDR2 is YYNGEE. The CDR3 region is CASSVGVGRQNTEAFF. The CDR3 DNA sequence: TGTGCCAGCAGCGTAGGAGTGGGTCGGCAGAACACTGAAGCTTTCTTT.

In the case of this clone: The sample contains more than one DNA sequence encoding this CDR3. The chain employs TRBV5-6 and TRBJ1-5; D perhaps matches TRBD1 (5 bases). Trimming shortened V by 0 bases and J by 4 bases, and 8 bases separated the two germline ends. From germline, CDR1 is SGHDT and CDR2 YYEEEE. The CDR3 is made up of 14 amino acids. The CDR3 is CASSLGDGNQPQHF. The CDR3 DNA follows: TGTGCCAGCAGCTTGGGGGACGGTAATCAGCCCCAGCATTTT. The variable domain in full, completed from reference TRBV5-6 and TRBJ1-5, reads DAGVTQSPTHLIKTRGQQVTLRCSPKSGHDTVSWYQQALGQGPQFIFQYYEEEERQRGNFPDRFSGHQFPNYSSELNVNALLLGDSALYLCASSLGDGNQPQHFGDGTRLSIL.

This sequence joins TRBV27 and TRBJ2-7, with a weak D call TRBD1 (6 bases). V was clipped by 5 bases and J by 6 bases, with 14 bases between them. This CDR3 has 13 amino acids. Germline CDR1 and CDR2: MNHEY and SMNVEV (reference sequence). DNA for the CDR3: TGTGCCAGCAGTCTGGGACACGCGGGCGAGCAGTACTTC. This gives the protein CASSLGHAGEQYF.

The chain uses TRBV2 and TRBJ2-3; D is ambiguous. The germline V gene encodes CDR1 SNHLY and CDR2 FYNNEI. Trimming removed 3 bases from V and 2 bases from J, with 9 bases in between. CDR3 length equals 14 residues. The CDR3 region has the DNA TGTGCCAGCAGTGAGACCGGCTACACAGATACGCAGTATTTT. It is translated as CASSETGYTDTQYF.

This chain uses TRBV23-1 with TRBJ1-2, with a weak D call TRBD1 (5 bases). TRBV23-1 is given ORF status, its function remaining uncertain. This CDR3 has 14 amino acids. The V gene lost 3 bases and the J gene lost 7 bases, with 15 bases spanning the gap. The CDR3, as DNA: TGCGCCAGCAGTCAGTCTACGGGACCCCCTGGCTACACCTTC. Residues: CASSQSTGPPGYTF.

This clone was counted a few times. V gene TRBV6-1 combines with J gene TRBJ1-6; a possible D gene is TRBD1 (6 bases). Trimming took 1 base from V and 6 from J, leaving 13 bases between them. The CDR3 totals 16 residues. Germline V gene lookup returns CDR1 MNHNS and CDR2 SASEGT. Here the CDR3 reads CASSEVQGGGNSPLHF. As DNA, the CDR3 is TGTGCCAGCAGTGAAGTACAGGGTGGGGGTAATTCACCCCTCCACTTT.

This clone was detected a few times. Here the CDR3 DNA reads TGTGCCAGCAGCTCCCTTAGACAGGGGGCCCATACGCAGTATTTT. It is translated as CASSSLRQGAHTQYF. The chain links TRBV11-2 to TRBJ2-3, with 10 bases identical to TRBD1. With 4 bases clipped from V and 7 bases from J, the junction kept 8 bases outside the gene matches. The CDR3 loop spans 15 amino acids. Germline V gene lookup returns CDR1 SGHAT and CDR2 FQNNGV.

This chain connects TRBV27 to TRBJ1-1, with D perhaps TRBD1 (6 bases). Germline V gene data show CDR1 as MNHEY and CDR2 as SMNVEV (reference sequence). V was clipped by 5 bases and J by 4 bases, with 11 bases between them. The CDR3 is 13 residues long. The CDR3 DNA follows: TGTGCCAGCAGTGTGGACAGTTTCACTGAAGCTTTCTTT. As protein: CASSVDSFTEAFF.

Regarding this clone: Additional DNA sequences in this sample encode the identical CDR3. This chain links TRBV9 with TRBJ1-1; D perhaps matches TRBD1 (6 bases). CDR3 length: 14 amino acids. Germline V gene sequence: CDR1 SGDLS, CDR2 YYNGEE. Between the trimmed V and J ends, which lost 0 bases and 5 bases, there was a span of 11 bases. The CDR3 DNA sequence: TGTGCCAGCAGCGTAGCAAGGGGGGGTACTGAAGCTTTCTTT. Translation: CASSVARGGTEAFF.